The 23 T cell receptor beta chains below all came from one sample that was sequenced in a study of CD8 T cells in ankylosing spondylitis. Notes on the study in general: Blood from ankylosing spondylitis patients appeared to carry a characteristic roughly eight-variant TCR beta motif.

The antigens these receptors bind are not known. TCRdb ran MiXCR on the 5' RACE reads and lists one entry per CDR3 protein. This table has hundreds of thousands of distinct CDR3 sequences, over 9.5% appearing once. The sequenced sample was blood, either unsorted or a sorted T cell fraction (not recorded which). Every receptor here comes from a male donor with ankylosing spondylitis.

The chain recombines TRBV28 with TRBJ2-5, with 9 bases matching TRBD1. The CDR3 is made up of 15 amino acids. The trim removed 4 bases at V and 1 base at J, leaving 4 bases unmatched. CDR1 and CDR2 (germline): MDHEN, SYDVKM. Here the CDR3 reads CASSWTGDLQETQYF. The DNA for the CDR3 is TGTGCCAGCAGTTGGACAGGGGATCTCCAAGAGACCCAGTACTTC.

This clonotype turned up a few times. This chain connects TRBV12-3 or TRBV12-4 to TRBJ2-7; D unclear. CDR3 size: 12 residues. The V gene lost 3 bases and the J gene lost 6 bases, with 9 bases spanning the gap. The CDR3 DNA reads as TGTGCCAGCAGTTTCCGGGTAGCCGAGCAGTACTTC. Translation gives CASSFRVAEQYF.

This clonotype turned up a few times. V gene TRBV5-6 combines with J gene TRBJ1-5; D is unresolved. Germline CDR1 reads SGHDT; CDR2 reads YYEEEE. Trimming stripped 0 bases from V and 3 bases from J, with 7 bases between. The CDR3 is made up of 14 amino acids. The CDR3 protein is CASSLVASNQPQHF. The DNA for the CDR3 is TGTGCCAGCAGCTTGGTAGCTTCCAATCAGCCCCAGCATTTT.

In its sample, this clonotype was seen many times. This rearrangement joins TRBV5-1 to TRBJ2-1; TRBD2 is a possible D gene (6 bases). Germline V CDR1 and CDR2: SGHRS, YFSETQ. The CDR3 length is 14 residues. Between the trimmed V and J ends, which lost 4 bases and 6 bases, there was a span of 14 bases. CDR3 protein: CASSPRPGGNEQFF. The CDR3 nucleotides read TGCGCCAGCAGCCCCCGGCCCGGGGGCAATGAGCAGTTCTTC.

The chain is built from TRBV7-8 and TRBJ2-3; possibly TRBD1 or TRBD2 for D (5 bases each). From germline, CDR1 is SGHVS and CDR2 FQNEAQ. The CDR3 has 16 amino acids. Trimming took off 6 bases at V and 3 bases at J, with 19 bases between the two ends. The CDR3 nucleotides read TGTGCCAGCAGAGGCCAGGGACGAACGGCTACAGATACGCAGTATTTT. Residues: CASRGQGRTATDTQYF.

In its sample, this clonotype was seen a few times. The genes are TRBV7-9 and TRBJ1-5; maybe TRBD1 (6 bases). Looked up from germline, CDR1 is SEHNR and CDR2 is FQNEAQ (reference sequence). Trimming cost V 5 bases and J 3 bases, with 11 bases left between them. CDR3 length: 14 residues. CDR3 loop: CASSHWDTNQPQHF. Here the CDR3 DNA reads TGTGCCAGCAGCCACTGGGACACCAATCAGCCCCAGCATTTT. The variable domain in full, with the rest retrieved from reference TRBV7-9 and TRBJ1-5, is DTGVSQNPRHKITKRGQNVTFRCDPISEHNRLYWYRQTLGQGPEFLTYFQNEAQLEKSRLLSDRFSAERPKGSFSTLEIQRTEQGDSAMYLCASSHWDTNQPQHFGDGTRLSIL.

The rearrangement joins TRBV5-1 to TRBJ1-4; TRBD1 matches 7 bases. The length of the CDR3 is 15 residues. With V trimmed by 0 bases and J by 7 bases, 6 bases remained unmatched. Germline CDR1 SGHRS, CDR2 YFSETQ. CDR3 sequence: CASSLGQGLAEKLFF. CDR3 bases: TGCGCCAGCAGCTTGGGACAGGGCTTAGCTGAAAAACTGTTTTTT. Full variable domain (missing parts from reference TRBV5-1 and TRBJ1-4): KAGVTQTPRYLIKTRGQQVTLSCSPISGHRSVSWYQQTPGQGLQFLFEYFSETQRNKGNFPGRFSGRQFSNSRSEMNVSTLELGDSALYLCASSLGQGLAEKLFFGSGTQLSVL.

This chain joins TRBV6-6 and TRBJ2-7; D is perhaps TRBD1 or TRBD2 (5 bases each). CDR1 and CDR2 from the germline V gene are MNHNY and SVGAGI (reference sequence). V was clipped by 8 bases and J by 1 base, with 12 bases between them. The CDR3 length is 13 residues. The CDR3 loop reads CASAWDGSYEQYF. The CDR3 nucleotides are TGTGCCAGCGCCTGGGACGGATCCTACGAGCAGTACTTC.

J is TRBJ1-5 and V is TRBV7-2; perhaps TRBD1 as D (6 bases). The CDR3 runs to 14 residues. The V and J ends lost 3 bases and 5 bases respectively, with 11 bases between them. Germline CDR1 is SGHTA and CDR2 is FQGNSA. The CDR3: CASSFAGDDQPQHF. The CDR3 nucleotides are TGTGCCAGCAGCTTTGCAGGGGACGATCAGCCCCAGCATTTT.

This clonotype was observed a handful of times. The chain recombines TRBV6-1 with TRBJ1-1, with D perhaps TRBD1 (5 bases). Trimming shortened V by 7 bases and J by 8 bases, and 23 bases separated the two germline ends. This CDR3 region has 15 residues. Germline values: CDR1 MNHNS, CDR2 SASEGT. The CDR3 sequence is CASKRGPLAPYEAFF. CDR3 sequence (DNA): TGTGCCAGCAAAAGGGGCCCACTAGCCCCCTACGAAGCTTTCTTT.

This clonotype showed up many times. As DNA, the CDR3 is TGTGCCACCAGCAGACTTCGGCAGGGATCACCCCTCCACTTT. It codes for CATSRLRQGSPLHF. The chain uses TRBV15 and TRBJ1-6; possibly TRBD1 for D (5 bases). V lost 2 bases and J 10 bases, leaving 12 bases between the germline ends. Per germline, CDR1 LNHNV and CDR2 YYDKDF (reference sequence). This CDR3 has 14 amino acids. Using reference TRBV15 and TRBJ1-6 for the parts outside the CDR3, the full variable domain is DAMVIQNPRYQVTQFGKPVTLSCSQTLNHNVMYWYQQKSSQAPKLLFHYYDKDFNNEADTPDNFQSRRPNTSFCFLDIRSPGLGDTAMYLCATSRLRQGSPLHFGNGTRLTVT.

The rearrangement uses TRBV6-1 and TRBJ1-5, with 8 bases fitting TRBD1. V shed 5 bases and J 1 base; nucleotides not matched to a gene: 13. The CDR3 runs to 18 residues. Germline loops: CDR1 MNHNS, CDR2 SASEGT. CDR3 region: CASSHDRGGGSSNQPQHF. The CDR3, as DNA: TGTGCCAGCAGTCATGACAGGGGTGGAGGTTCGAGCAATCAGCCCCAGCATTTT.

This clonotype was seen a handful of times. The chain recombines TRBV20-1 with TRBJ1-1; 9 bases are a match to TRBD1. The CDR3 runs to 14 residues. Germline V gene sequence: CDR1 DFQATT, CDR2 SNEGSKA (reference sequence). V was pared by 5 bases and J by 3 bases, with 7 bases of the junction left unmatched. As DNA, the CDR3 is TGCAGTGCTTCTCGACAGGGGGAGGACACTGAAGCTTTCTTT. Its protein is CSASRQGEDTEAFF.

The chain's CDR3 is CASSPHRLGNEQFF. CDR3 nucleotides: TGCGCCAGCAGCCCCCACCGACTTGGAAATGAGCAGTTCTTC. The V gene is TRBV5-1, the J gene TRBJ2-1; no firm D call. Trimming removed 4 bases at V and 7 bases at J, with 15 bases between. The germline V gene encodes CDR1 SGHRS and CDR2 YFSETQ. The CDR3 spans 14 residues.

The chain couples TRBV6-6 to TRBJ1-5; no definite D call. CDR3 size: 13 residues. Germline CDR1 and CDR2: MNHNY and SVGAGI (reference sequence). V lost 6 bases to trimming and J lost 7 bases, with 13 bases between them. CDR3 in amino acids: CASSLQNSQPQHF. The CDR3 region has the DNA TGTGCCAGCAGCCTACAGAATTCCCAGCCCCAGCATTTT.

This clonotype was seen ten or more times. The chain combines TRBV18 with TRBJ2-7; D may match TRBD1 or TRBD2 (5 bases each). Trimming cost V 3 bases and J 2 bases, with 14 bases left between them. The CDR3 loop spans 15 amino acids. Per germline, CDR1 KGHSH and CDR2 LQKENI. DNA of the CDR3: TGTGCCAGCTCACCCCTAGGGCGAGGGGCCTACGAGCAGTACTTC. Protein: CASSPLGRGAYEQYF.

At least ten counts were recorded for this clonotype. V gene TRBV20-1 combines with J gene TRBJ2-1; the D gene is possibly TRBD2 (6 bases). The CDR3 length is 12 residues. V lost 1 base and J lost 5, with 6 bases in between. CDR1 DFQATT and CDR2 SNEGSKA come from the germline V gene (reference sequence). The CDR3 DNA is TGCAGTGCTAGAGCGGGAGACAATGAGCAGTTCTTC. It codes for CSARAGDNEQFF.

This chain joins TRBV11-2 and TRBJ2-7; D might be TRBD1 (5 bases). CDR3 size: 16 residues. V dropped 1 base and J dropped 3 bases, with 16 bases sitting between them. Per the germline V gene, CDR1 is SGHAT and CDR2 is FQNNGV. The CDR3 sequence is CASSLVGQWERYEQYF. As DNA, the CDR3 is TGTGCCAGCAGCTTAGTAGGACAATGGGAACGCTACGAGCAGTACTTC.

This sequence joins TRBV20-1 and TRBJ1-2; no reliable D call. The germline CDR1 and CDR2 sequences are DFQATT and SNEGSKA (reference sequence). V was pared by 2 bases and J by 7 bases, with 14 bases between. There are 13 residues in the CDR3. DNA for the CDR3: TGCAGTGCTAGATACGGACCTCGGGGTGGCTACACCTTC. Its protein product is CSARYGPRGGYTF.

Only a few counts were recorded for this clonotype. The gene calls are TRBV5-4 and TRBJ2-5, with D tentatively TRBD1 or TRBD2 (5 bases each). The CDR3 is made up of 15 amino acids. The V gene's germline CDR1 is SGHNT and CDR2 YYREEE (reference sequence). V was trimmed by 4 bases and J by 5 bases, leaving 18 bases between them. The CDR3 DNA is TGTGCCAGCAGCGGGGGTATGGTGCGAGCGGAGACCCAGTACTTC. It specifies CASSGGMVRAETQYF.

This clonotype has only a few counts. The rearrangement joins TRBV20-1 to TRBJ1-2; no clear D. The germline gives CDR1 DFQATT, CDR2 SNEGSKA (reference sequence). Trimming pared 3 bases from V and 7 bases from J, leaving 24 bases between. The CDR3 consists of 16 residues. For the CDR3, the DNA is TGCAGTGCTAGGCAGGCCGGGATTACTTACGAGGGTGGCTACACCTTC. This codes for CSARQAGITYEGGYTF.

A few counts support this clonotype. J is TRBJ2-3 and V is TRBV5-1, with a tentative D call TRBD2 (7 bases). CDR3 length: 17 residues. V dropped 7 bases and J dropped 0 bases, with 21 bases sitting between them. Looked up from germline, CDR1 is SGHRS and CDR2 is YFSETQ. CDR3 sequence: CASSRGVTGESTDTQYF. CDR3 DNA sequence: TGCGCCAGCTCTCGGGGGGTGACAGGCGAAAGCACAGATACGCAGTATTTT. The whole variable domain, remainder taken from reference TRBV5-1 and TRBJ2-3, is KAGVTQTPRYLIKTRGQQVTLSCSPISGHRSVSWYQQTPGQGLQFLFEYFSETQRNKGNFPGRFSGRQFSNSRSEMNVSTLELGDSALYLCASSRGVTGESTDTQYFGPGTRLTVL.

This clonotype was seen only a few times. V gene TRBV20-1 combines with J gene TRBJ2-1, with D maybe TRBD1 (5 bases). The CDR3 covers 15 residues. V was clipped by 5 bases and J by 0 bases, with 14 bases between them. Germline lookup yields CDR1 DFQATT and CDR2 SNEGSKA (reference sequence). CDR3 in DNA: TGCAGTGCTCCACCAGGGTCGAGCTCCTACAATGAGCAGTTCTTC. It codes for CSAPPGSSSYNEQFF.